These T cell receptor beta chains were read from a single sample in a study of cytomegalovirus exposure and HLA in healthy donors. Using immunoSEQ multiplex PCR, the repertoire was profiled, and TCRdb retains in-frame clones only, with some absent. The data hold about 120,000 clones, with about 80% observed a single time. The sequencing sample was made of PBMCs. Receptors originate from a female donor in good health and CMV-seronegative. Each CDR3 is given with its conserved first and last residue. A D gene is named only where the DNA matches it firmly. Size values are once, few and many counts, or a class for expanded clones, and some rows have none.

v_gene: TRBV30; d_gene: TRBD1; abundance: NA; j_gene: TRBJ1-6; CDR3nt: TGTGCCTGGAGTCCTCTGGACAGGGACGTGTCACCCCTCCACTTT; CDR3aa: CAWSPLDRDVSPLHF
v_gene: TRBV10-3; d_gene: TRBD2; abundance: NA; j_gene: TRBJ2-3; CDR3nt: TGTGCCATCAGTTTTACTAGCGGGGGGGCAGATACGCAGTATTTT; CDR3aa: CAISFTSGGADTQYF
v_gene: TRBV5-6; d_gene: NA; abundance: NA; j_gene: TRBJ2-5; CDR3nt: TGTGCCAGCAGCTACGGGGTGTCGGAGACCCAGTACTTC; CDR3aa: CASSYGVSETQYF
v_gene: TRBV30; d_gene: TRBD2; abundance: few; j_gene: TRBJ2-1; CDR3nt: TGTGCCTTAGCGGGGGGGTCCTACAATGAGCAGTTCTTC; CDR3aa: CALAGGSYNEQFF
v_gene: TRBV5-4; d_gene: NA; abundance: NA; j_gene: TRBJ2-1; CDR3nt: TGTGCCAGCACCCAATTAGGCGGTGAGCAGTTCTTC; CDR3aa: CASTQLGGEQFF
v_gene: TRBV9; d_gene: TRBD2; abundance: NA; j_gene: TRBJ2-3; CDR3nt: TGTGCCAGCAGCGTTACGACTAGCGGGGGGGGTGTAGATACGCAGTATTTT; CDR3aa: CASSVTTSGGGVDTQYF
v_gene: TRBV27; d_gene: NA; abundance: NA; j_gene: TRBJ1-1; CDR3nt: TGTGCCAGCAGCTCGGGCCCGGGAACTGAAGCTTTCTTT; CDR3aa: CASSSGPGTEAFF
v_gene: TRBV2; d_gene: TRBD1; abundance: few; j_gene: TRBJ2-2; CDR3nt: TGTGCCAGCAGAGACAGGGGTAGGACCGGGGAGCTGTTTTTT; CDR3aa: CASRDRGRTGELFF
v_gene: TRBV19; d_gene: NA; abundance: NA; j_gene: TRBJ1-2; CDR3nt: TGTGCCAGTAGATATCGGGACTATGGCTACACCTTC; CDR3aa: CASRYRDYGYTF
v_gene: TRBV11-2; d_gene: NA; abundance: once; j_gene: TRBJ2-7; CDR3nt: TGTGCCAGCAGCCCCCGGGACGAGCAGTACTTC; CDR3aa: CASSPRDEQYF
v_gene: TRBV9; d_gene: TRBD1; abundance: NA; j_gene: TRBJ2-7; CDR3nt: TGTGCCAGCAGCGTCGGGGTAGGGGACAGGGCCGACGAGCAGTACTTC; CDR3aa: CASSVGVGDRADEQYF
v_gene: TRBV7-8; d_gene: TRBD2; abundance: NA; j_gene: TRBJ2-7; CDR3nt: TGTGCCAGCAGCACGCTAGGACTAGCGGGGCCGGGTACCTACGAGCAGTACTTC; CDR3aa: CASSTLGLAGPGTYEQYF
v_gene: TRBV6-6; d_gene: NA; abundance: few; j_gene: TRBJ1-5; CDR3nt: TGTGCCAGCAATCCCCCGGATCAGCCCCAGCATTTT; CDR3aa: CASNPPDQPQHF
v_gene: TRBV10-3; d_gene: TRBD2; abundance: NA; j_gene: TRBJ2-1; CDR3nt: TGTGCCATCAGTGGTGCCCAAACTAGCGGGGGATTCTACAATGAGCAGTTCTTC; CDR3aa: CAISGAQTSGGFYNEQFF
v_gene: TRBV27; d_gene: NA; abundance: NA; j_gene: TRBJ1-2; CDR3nt: TGTGCCAGCAGAGGGGGTGTGATCTATGGCTACACCTTC; CDR3aa: CASRGGVIYGYTF
v_gene: TRBV6-1; d_gene: TRBD2; abundance: medium-sized; j_gene: TRBJ2-1; CDR3nt: TGTGCCAGCAGCGAGAACCTTAGCGGGGGGGCGGTACAGTTCTTC; CDR3aa: CASSENLSGGAVQFF
v_gene: TRBV6-6; d_gene: TRBD2; abundance: NA; j_gene: TRBJ2-5; CDR3nt: TGTGCCAGCAGTTACGGGACTAGGAGGGAGACCCAGTACTTC; CDR3aa: CASSYGTRRETQYF
v_gene: TRBV6-6; d_gene: TRBD1; abundance: NA; j_gene: TRBJ1-1; CDR3nt: TGTGCCAGCGATAGACAGGGAATGAACACTGAAGCTTTCTTT; CDR3aa: CASDRQGMNTEAFF
v_gene: TRBV19; d_gene: TRBD1; abundance: NA; j_gene: TRBJ2-5; CDR3nt: TGTGCCAGTAGTATCAACAGGGGAGAGACCCAGTACTTC; CDR3aa: CASSINRGETQYF
v_gene: TRBV11-2; d_gene: NA; abundance: NA; j_gene: TRBJ2-7; CDR3nt: TGTGCCAGCAGCTTGGTCCGGGGGGCTGCCTACGAGCAGTACTTC; CDR3aa: CASSLVRGAAYEQYF
v_gene: TRBV25-1; d_gene: NA; abundance: NA; j_gene: TRBJ2-7; CDR3nt: TGTGCCAGCAGTGAACGTGTAGAGCAGTACTTC; CDR3aa: CASSERVEQYF
v_gene: TRBV4-3; d_gene: NA; abundance: few; j_gene: TRBJ2-7; CDR3nt: TGCGCCAGCAGCCACCGGGACACATCCTACGAGCAGTACTTC; CDR3aa: CASSHRDTSYEQYF
v_gene: TRBV4-2; d_gene: NA; abundance: NA; j_gene: TRBJ2-1; CDR3nt: TGTGCCAGCAGCCTTCGGGTCGTCAATGAGCAGTTCTTC; CDR3aa: CASSLRVVNEQFF
v_gene: TRBV30; d_gene: TRBD1; abundance: NA; j_gene: TRBJ1-1; CDR3nt: TGTGCCTGGGGGGGATCCGGGACAGGGTTTATTGCTTTCTTT; CDR3aa: CAWGGSGTGFIAFF
v_gene: TRBV6-5; d_gene: TRBD1; abundance: NA; j_gene: TRBJ1-2; CDR3nt: TGTGCCAGCAGTTATTTGGGGGACAGCTATGGCTACACCTTC; CDR3aa: CASSYLGDSYGYTF
v_gene: TRBV19; d_gene: TRBD1; abundance: once; j_gene: TRBJ1-6; CDR3nt: TGTGCCAGTAGTATCTCACAGGGGCTATCACCCCTCCACTTT; CDR3aa: CASSISQGLSPLHF
v_gene: TRBV6-6; d_gene: TRBD1; abundance: NA; j_gene: TRBJ1-6; CDR3nt: TGTGCCAGCAGGGACAGGCTCGGCTCACCCCTCCACTTT; CDR3aa: CASRDRLGSPLHF
v_gene: TRBV7-9; d_gene: NA; abundance: once; j_gene: TRBJ2-2; CDR3nt: TGTGCCAGCAGCCCCGACACAGCGAACACCGGGGAGCTGTTTTTT; CDR3aa: CASSPDTANTGELFF
v_gene: TRBV4-1; d_gene: NA; abundance: few; j_gene: TRBJ1-4; CDR3nt: TGCGCCAGCAGCCACCCCTTGGTAGACAGGAAAAAACTGTTTTTT; CDR3aa: CASSHPLVDRKKLFF
v_gene: TRBV5-4; d_gene: NA; abundance: few; j_gene: TRBJ2-5; CDR3nt: TGTGCCAGCAGCCAGGGGTACGAGACCCAGTACTTC; CDR3aa: CASSQGYETQYF
v_gene: TRBV2; d_gene: NA; abundance: NA; j_gene: TRBJ2-5; CDR3nt: TGTGCCAGCAGTGAAGCGTTGGGGCGGGGGCGCCAGTACTTC; CDR3aa: CASSEALGRGRQYF
v_gene: TRBV27; d_gene: NA; abundance: NA; j_gene: TRBJ1-2; CDR3nt: TGTGCCAGCAAAACACCGGGGGTCGGCTACACCTTC; CDR3aa: CASKTPGVGYTF
v_gene: TRBV2; d_gene: NA; abundance: NA; j_gene: TRBJ2-2; CDR3nt: TGTGCCAGCAGTGATCTGGGGGGGCGGACCGGGGAGCTGTTTTTT; CDR3aa: CASSDLGGRTGELFF
v_gene: TRBV2; d_gene: TRBD1; abundance: NA; j_gene: TRBJ1-5; CDR3nt: TGTGCCAGCAGTTCGAGGGGACAGGGGAACAATCAGCCCCAGCATTTT; CDR3aa: CASSSRGQGNNQPQHF
v_gene: TRBV6-5; d_gene: TRBD2; abundance: NA; j_gene: TRBJ2-4; CDR3nt: TGTGCCAGCAGAGGGACTAGCGAAGACATTCAGTACTTC; CDR3aa: CASRGTSEDIQYF
v_gene: TRBV6-5; d_gene: NA; abundance: large; j_gene: TRBJ1-1; CDR3nt: TGTGCCAGCAGTTACAGGGAGAGCACTGAAGCTTTCTTT; CDR3aa: CASSYRESTEAFF
v_gene: TRBV6-1; d_gene: TRBD1; abundance: NA; j_gene: TRBJ2-1; CDR3nt: TGTGCCAGCACCGGGACAGGTAGGAATGAGCAGTTCTTC; CDR3aa: CASTGTGRNEQFF
v_gene: TRBV6-5; d_gene: TRBD1; abundance: few; j_gene: TRBJ2-7; CDR3nt: TGTGCCAGCAGTTACTCGACCGGGACAGCCTACGAGCAGTACTTC; CDR3aa: CASSYSTGTAYEQYF
v_gene: TRBV11-2; d_gene: TRBD2; abundance: NA; j_gene: TRBJ2-5; CDR3nt: TGTGCCAGCAGCTTTCCGCTAGCGGGGGGTGCAGAGACCCAGTACTTC; CDR3aa: CASSFPLAGGAETQYF
v_gene: TRBV7-8; d_gene: NA; abundance: NA; j_gene: TRBJ2-3; CDR3nt: TGTGCCAGCAGCTTAGAGCAGCTGGGCCCAGATACGCAGTATTTT; CDR3aa: CASSLEQLGPDTQYF
v_gene: TRBV12-2; d_gene: NA; abundance: NA; j_gene: TRBJ2-7; CDR3nt: TGTGCAAGTCGCTTAGCGCGGCAGGAGGGCGCCTACGAGCAGTACTTC; CDR3aa: CASRLARQEGAYEQYF
v_gene: TRBV11-2; d_gene: NA; abundance: NA; j_gene: TRBJ2-7; CDR3nt: TGTGCCAGCGGGATAGGGAGTAAATACGAGCAGTACTTC; CDR3aa: CASGIGSKYEQYF
v_gene: TRBV6-1; d_gene: NA; abundance: NA; j_gene: TRBJ2-3; CDR3nt: TGTGCCAGCAGCCTAACAGGGAACACAGATACGCAGTATTTT; CDR3aa: CASSLTGNTDTQYF
v_gene: TRBV5-1; d_gene: NA; abundance: NA; j_gene: TRBJ2-6; CDR3nt: TGCGCCAGCAGCTCTTCAGGGGCCGGGGCCAACGTCCTGACTTTC; CDR3aa: CASSSSGAGANVLTF
v_gene: TRBV19; d_gene: TRBD1; abundance: few; j_gene: TRBJ1-1; CDR3nt: TGTGCCAGTAGTGAACAGGGGGCTGATACTGAAGCTTTCTTT; CDR3aa: CASSEQGADTEAFF
v_gene: TRBV7-9; d_gene: TRBD2; abundance: NA; j_gene: TRBJ2-7; CDR3nt: TGTTCCAGCAGTCCCCGGGAGGAGGACTACGAGCAGTACTTC; CDR3aa: CSSSPREEDYEQYF